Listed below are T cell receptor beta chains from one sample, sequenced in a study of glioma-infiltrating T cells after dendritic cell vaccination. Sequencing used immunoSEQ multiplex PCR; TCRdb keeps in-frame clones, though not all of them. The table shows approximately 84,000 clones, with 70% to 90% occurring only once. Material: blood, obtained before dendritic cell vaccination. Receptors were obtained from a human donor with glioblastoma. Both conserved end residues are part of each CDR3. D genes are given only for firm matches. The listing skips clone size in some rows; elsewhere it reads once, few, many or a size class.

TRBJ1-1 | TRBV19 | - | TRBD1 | TGTGCCAGTAGTATTGGGGACAGGAACACTGAAGCTTTCTTT | CASSIGDRNTEAFF
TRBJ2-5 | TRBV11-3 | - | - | TGTGCCAGCAGCTTAGGAGGCAGGGGGAGGCAAGAGACCCAGTACTTC | CASSLGGRGRQETQYF
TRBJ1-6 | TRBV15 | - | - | TGTGCCACCAGCAGAGATTCCAGACAATCGTATAATTCACCCCTCCACTTT | CATSRDSRQSYNSPLHF
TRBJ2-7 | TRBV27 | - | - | TGTGCCAGCAGACCCCTACAGGGGGGGCCCTACGAGCAGTACTTC | CASRPLQGGPYEQYF
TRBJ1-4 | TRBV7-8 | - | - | TGTGCCAGCAGCGCAGGGCGGGGCAACGATGAAAAACTGTTTTTT | CASSAGRGNDEKLFF
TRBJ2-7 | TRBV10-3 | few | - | TGTGCCATCGCCGACAGTGGTGGAACGAGGGAGCAGTACTTC | CAIADSGGTREQYF
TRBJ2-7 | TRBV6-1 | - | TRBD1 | TGTGCCAGCAGTGACCAGGGGGAGACTGCCTACGAGCAGTACTTC | CASSDQGETAYEQYF
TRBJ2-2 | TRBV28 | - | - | TGTGCCAGCATCGGCGTGGGGAGAAAGGCCGGGGAGCTGTTTTTT | CASIGVGRKAGELFF
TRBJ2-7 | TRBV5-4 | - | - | TGTGCCAGCAGCTTGGTGGGAGTCGGAAACGAGCAGTACTTC | CASSLVGVGNEQYF
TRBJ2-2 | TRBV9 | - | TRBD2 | TGTGCCAGCAGCCTCCTCCCCGGGACTAGCGGGACCGGGGAGCTGTTTTTT | CASSLLPGTSGTGELFF
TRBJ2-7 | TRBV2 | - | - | TGTGCCAGCACCGTACAGGGAGCCGAGCAGTACTTC | CASTVQGAEQYF
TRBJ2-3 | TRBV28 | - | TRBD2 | TGTGCCAGCAGTTCGGGGGGGGACTACACAGATACGCAGTATTTT | CASSSGGDYTDTQYF
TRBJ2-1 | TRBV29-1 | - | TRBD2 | TGCAGCGTTGAAGTAGCGGGGGATTACCACAATGAGCAGTTCTTC | CSVEVAGDYHNEQFF
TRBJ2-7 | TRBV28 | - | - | TGTGCCAGCAGTTTGGGGGGCTACGAGCAGTACTTC | CASSLGGYEQYF
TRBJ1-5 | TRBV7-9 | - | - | TGTGCCAGCAGCTTCGACAGGTCAGAAGGACAGCCCCAGCATTTT | CASSFDRSEGQPQHF
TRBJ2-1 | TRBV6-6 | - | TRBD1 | TGTGCCAGCAGTTACTCGCAGGGACAGAGATACAATGAGCAGTTCTTC | CASSYSQGQRYNEQFF